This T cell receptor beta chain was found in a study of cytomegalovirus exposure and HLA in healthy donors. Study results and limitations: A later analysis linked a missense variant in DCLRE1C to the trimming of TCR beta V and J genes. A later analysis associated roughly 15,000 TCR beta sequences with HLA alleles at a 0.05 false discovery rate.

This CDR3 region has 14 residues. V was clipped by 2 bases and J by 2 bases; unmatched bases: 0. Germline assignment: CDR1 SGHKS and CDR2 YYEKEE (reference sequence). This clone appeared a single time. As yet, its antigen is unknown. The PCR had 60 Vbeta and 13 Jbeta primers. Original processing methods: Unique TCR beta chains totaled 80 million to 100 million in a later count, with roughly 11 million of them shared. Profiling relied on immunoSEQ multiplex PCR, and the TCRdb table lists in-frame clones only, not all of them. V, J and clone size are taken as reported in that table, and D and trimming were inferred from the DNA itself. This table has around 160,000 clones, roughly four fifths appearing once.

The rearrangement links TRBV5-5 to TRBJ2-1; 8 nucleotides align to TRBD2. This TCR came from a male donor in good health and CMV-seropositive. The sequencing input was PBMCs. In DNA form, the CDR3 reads TGTGCCAGCAGCTTCGGGGGGGCCTACAATGAGCAGTTCTTC. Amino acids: CASSFGGAYNEQFF. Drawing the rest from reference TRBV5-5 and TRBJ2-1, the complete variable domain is DAGVTQSPTHLIKTRGQQVTLRCSPISGHKSVSWYQQVLGQGPQFIFQYYEKEERGRGNFPDRFSARQFPNYSSELNVNALLLGDSALYLCASSFGGAYNEQFFGPGTRLTVL.